This T cell receptor beta chain is drawn from a study of blood T cell repertoires in COVID-19. Method: immunoSEQ multiplex PCR; TCRdb's copy keeps in-frame clones and lacks some. The sample contains 200,000 to 250,000 clones, over 75% of which appear only once. Clinical history as reported by participants underpinned cohort assignment. V lost 3 bases, J lost 3 bases, and 7 bases stayed unmatched. CDR3 length: 15 residues. Germline V gives CDR1 KGHSH, CDR2 LQKENI. This sequence joins TRBV18 and TRBJ1-1; 7 bases are shared with TRBD1. This clonotype originated in a man aged 25-45 years with acute COVID-19. Source material: PBMCs or T cells enriched from blood (not recorded which). CDR3 coding DNA: TGTGCCAGCTCACCTCAGGGGGTTTGGGACACTGAAGCTTTCTTT. This gives the protein CASSPQGVWDTEAFF.